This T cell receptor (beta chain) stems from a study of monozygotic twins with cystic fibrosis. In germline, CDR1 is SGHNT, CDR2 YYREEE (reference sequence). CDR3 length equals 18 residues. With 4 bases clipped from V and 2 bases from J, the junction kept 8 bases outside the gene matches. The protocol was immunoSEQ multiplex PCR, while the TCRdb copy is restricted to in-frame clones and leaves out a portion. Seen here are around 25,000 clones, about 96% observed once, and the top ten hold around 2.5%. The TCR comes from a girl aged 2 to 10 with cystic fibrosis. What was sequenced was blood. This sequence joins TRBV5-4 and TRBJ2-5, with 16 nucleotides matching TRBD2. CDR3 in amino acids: CASSAGLAGGVWQETQYF. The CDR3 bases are TGTGCCAGCAGCGCGGGACTAGCGGGAGGGGTTTGGCAAGAGACCCAGTACTTC.